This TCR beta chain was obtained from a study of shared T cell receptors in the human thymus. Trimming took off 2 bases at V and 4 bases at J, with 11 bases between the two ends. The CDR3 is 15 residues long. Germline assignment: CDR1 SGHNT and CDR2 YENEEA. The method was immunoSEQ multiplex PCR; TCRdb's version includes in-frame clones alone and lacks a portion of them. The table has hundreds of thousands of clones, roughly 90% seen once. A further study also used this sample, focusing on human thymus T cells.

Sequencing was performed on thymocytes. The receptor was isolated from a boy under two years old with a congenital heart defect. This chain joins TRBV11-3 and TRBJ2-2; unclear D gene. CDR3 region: CASSLTPEATGELFF. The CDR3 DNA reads TGTGCCAGCAGCTTAACCCCCGAGGCCACCGGGGAGCTGTTTTTT.